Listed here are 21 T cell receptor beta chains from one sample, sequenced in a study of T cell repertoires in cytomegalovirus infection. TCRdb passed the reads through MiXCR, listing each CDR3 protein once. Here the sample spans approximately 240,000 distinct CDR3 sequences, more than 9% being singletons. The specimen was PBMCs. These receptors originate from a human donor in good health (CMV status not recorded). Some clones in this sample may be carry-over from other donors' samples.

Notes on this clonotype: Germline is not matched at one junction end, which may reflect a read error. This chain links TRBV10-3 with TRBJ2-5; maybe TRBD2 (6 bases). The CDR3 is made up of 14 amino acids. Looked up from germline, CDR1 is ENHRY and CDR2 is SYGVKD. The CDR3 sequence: CAIRGGIQGETQNF. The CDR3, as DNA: TGTGCCATCAGGGGGGGAATACAAGGAGAGACCCAGAACTTC.

The CDR3 region has the DNA TGTGCCAGCAGTCGGATACAGGGACCTTACTACGAGCAGTACTTC. Translation gives CASSRIQGPYYEQYF. The rearrangement uses TRBV6-5 and TRBJ2-7, with a weak D call TRBD1 (6 bases). Germline V gives CDR1 MNHEY, CDR2 SVGAGI. This CDR3 region has 15 residues. Trimming cost V 5 bases and J 3 bases, with 17 bases left between them.

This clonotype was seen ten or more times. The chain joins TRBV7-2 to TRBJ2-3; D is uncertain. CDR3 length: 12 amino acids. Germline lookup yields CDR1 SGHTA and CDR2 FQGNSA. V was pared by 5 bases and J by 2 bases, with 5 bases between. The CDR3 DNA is TGTGCCAGCAGCAAGGACACAGATACGCAGTATTTT. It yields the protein CASSKDTDTQYF.

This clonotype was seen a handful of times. CDR3 bases: TGTGCCAGCAGTTTGGGGGGGGAGGATCAGCCCCAGCATTTT. Protein sequence: CASSLGGEDQPQHF. The chain couples TRBV28 to TRBJ1-5; D may be TRBD1 (5 bases). This CDR3 is built from 14 residues. With 3 bases removed from V and 5 bases from J, the gap between germline ends came to 11 bases. The germline gives CDR1 MDHEN, CDR2 SYDVKM.

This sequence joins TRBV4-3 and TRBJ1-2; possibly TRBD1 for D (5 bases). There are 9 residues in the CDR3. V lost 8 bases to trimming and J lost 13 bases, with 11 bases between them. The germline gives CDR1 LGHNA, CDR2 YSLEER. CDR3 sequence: CASPRGVTF. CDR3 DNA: TGCGCCAGCCCCCGGGGGGTCACCTTC.

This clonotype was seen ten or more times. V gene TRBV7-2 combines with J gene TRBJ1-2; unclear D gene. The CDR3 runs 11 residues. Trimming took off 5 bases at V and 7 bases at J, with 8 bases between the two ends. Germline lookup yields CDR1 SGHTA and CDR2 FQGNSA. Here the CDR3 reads CASSLRVGYTF. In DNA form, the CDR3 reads TGTGCCAGCAGCCTACGCGTTGGCTACACCTTC. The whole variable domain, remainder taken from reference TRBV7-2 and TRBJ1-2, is GAGVSQSPSNKVTEKGKDVELRCDPISGHTALYWYRQSLGQGLEFLIYFQGNSAPDKSGLPSDRFSAERTGGSVSTLTIQRTQQEDSAVYLCASSLRVGYTFGSGTRLTVV.

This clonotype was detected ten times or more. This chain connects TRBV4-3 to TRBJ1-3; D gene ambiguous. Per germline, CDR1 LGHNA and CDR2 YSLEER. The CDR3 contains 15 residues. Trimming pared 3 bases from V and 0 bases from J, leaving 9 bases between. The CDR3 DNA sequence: TGCGCCAGCAGCCAGGAACGGGGCTCTGGAAACACCATATATTTT. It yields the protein CASSQERGSGNTIYF.

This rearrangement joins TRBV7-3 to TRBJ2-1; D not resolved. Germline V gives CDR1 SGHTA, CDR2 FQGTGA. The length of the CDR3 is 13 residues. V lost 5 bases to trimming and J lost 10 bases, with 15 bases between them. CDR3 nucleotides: TGTGCCAGCAGCCCCTCAGCACCCAAGGAGCAGTTCTTC. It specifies CASSPSAPKEQFF.

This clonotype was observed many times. Here the CDR3 reads CSARDRATSYNEQFF. CDR3 bases: TGCAGTGCTAGAGATCGGGCTACTTCATACAATGAGCAGTTCTTC. The chain links TRBV20-1 to TRBJ2-1; D is uncertain. Trimming took off 0 bases at V and 4 bases at J, with 13 bases between the two ends. From germline, CDR1 is DFQATT and CDR2 SNEGSKA (reference sequence). CDR3 length: 15 amino acids.

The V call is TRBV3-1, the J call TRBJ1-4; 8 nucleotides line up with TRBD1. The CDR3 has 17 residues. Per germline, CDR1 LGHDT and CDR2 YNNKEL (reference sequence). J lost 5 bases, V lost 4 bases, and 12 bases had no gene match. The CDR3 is CASSRILGTGGNEKLFF. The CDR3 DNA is TGTGCCAGCAGCCGCATTTTAGGGACAGGCGGAAATGAAAAACTGTTTTTT.

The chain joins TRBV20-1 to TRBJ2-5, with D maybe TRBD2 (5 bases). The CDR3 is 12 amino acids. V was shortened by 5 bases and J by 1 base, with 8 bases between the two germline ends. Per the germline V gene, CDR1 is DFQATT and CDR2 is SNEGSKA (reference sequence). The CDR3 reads CSAERGQETQYF. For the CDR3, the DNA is TGCAGTGCTGAACGGGGCCAAGAGACCCAGTACTTC.

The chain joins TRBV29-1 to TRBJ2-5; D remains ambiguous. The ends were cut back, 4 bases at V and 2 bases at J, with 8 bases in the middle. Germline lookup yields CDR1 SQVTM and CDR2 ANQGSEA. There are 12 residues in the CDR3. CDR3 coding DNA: TGCAGCGTTGGATCACTACAAGAGACCCAGTACTTC. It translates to CSVGSLQETQYF.

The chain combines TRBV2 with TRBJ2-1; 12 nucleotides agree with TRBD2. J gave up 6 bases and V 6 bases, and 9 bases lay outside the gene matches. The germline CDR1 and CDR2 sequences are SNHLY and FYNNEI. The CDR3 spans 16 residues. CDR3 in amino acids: CASSSGLAGRSNEQFF. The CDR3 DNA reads TGTGCCAGCAGCTCGGGACTAGCGGGCCGGAGCAATGAGCAGTTCTTC.

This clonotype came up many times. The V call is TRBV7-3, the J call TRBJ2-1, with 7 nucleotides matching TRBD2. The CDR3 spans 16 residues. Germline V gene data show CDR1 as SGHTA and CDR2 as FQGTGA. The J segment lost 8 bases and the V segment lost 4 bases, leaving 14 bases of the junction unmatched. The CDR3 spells CASSSQPTSSSYEQFF. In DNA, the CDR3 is TGTGCCAGCAGCTCCCAACCGACTAGCAGTTCCTATGAGCAGTTCTTC. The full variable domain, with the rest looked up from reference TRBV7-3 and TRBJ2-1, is GAGVSQTPSNKVTEKGKYVELRCDPISGHTALYWYRQSLGQGPEFLIYFQGTGAADDSGLPNDRFFAVRPEGSVSTLKIQRTERGDSAVYLCASSSQPTSSSYEQFFGPGTRLTVL.

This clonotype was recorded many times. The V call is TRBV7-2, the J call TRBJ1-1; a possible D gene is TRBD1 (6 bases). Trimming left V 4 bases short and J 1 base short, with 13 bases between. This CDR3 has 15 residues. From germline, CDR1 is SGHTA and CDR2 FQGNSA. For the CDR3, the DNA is TGTGCCAGCAGCTGGGGCGGGGGCGAGAACACTGAAGCTTTCTTT. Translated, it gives CASSWGGGENTEAFF.

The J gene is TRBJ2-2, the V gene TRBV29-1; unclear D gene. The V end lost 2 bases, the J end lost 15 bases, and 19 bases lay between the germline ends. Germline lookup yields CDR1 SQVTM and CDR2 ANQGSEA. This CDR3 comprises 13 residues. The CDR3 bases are TGCAGCGTTGAAATCGAAGGGCTCCGGCCGTTGTTTTTT. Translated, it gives CSVEIEGLRPLFF.

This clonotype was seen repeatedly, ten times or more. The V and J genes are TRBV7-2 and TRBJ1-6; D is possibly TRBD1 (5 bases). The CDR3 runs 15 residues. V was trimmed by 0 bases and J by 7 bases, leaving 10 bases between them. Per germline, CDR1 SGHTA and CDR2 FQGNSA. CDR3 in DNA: TGTGCCAGCAGCTTAGCAGGGGCAAAGAATTCACCCCTCCACTTT. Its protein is CASSLAGAKNSPLHF.

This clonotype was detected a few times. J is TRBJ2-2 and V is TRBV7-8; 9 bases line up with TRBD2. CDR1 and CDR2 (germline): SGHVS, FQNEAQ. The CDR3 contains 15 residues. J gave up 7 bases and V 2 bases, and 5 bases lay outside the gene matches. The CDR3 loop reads CASSLTSGRIGELFF. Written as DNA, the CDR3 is TGTGCCAGCAGCTTAACTAGCGGGCGGATCGGGGAGCTGTTTTTT.

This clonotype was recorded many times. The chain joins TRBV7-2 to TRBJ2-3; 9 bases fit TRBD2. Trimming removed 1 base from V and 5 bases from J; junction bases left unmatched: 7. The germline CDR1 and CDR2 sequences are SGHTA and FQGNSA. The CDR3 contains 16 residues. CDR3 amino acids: CASSLDLAGAEDTQYF. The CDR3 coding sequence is TGTGCCAGCAGCTTAGACTTAGCGGGAGCCGAAGATACGCAGTATTTT.

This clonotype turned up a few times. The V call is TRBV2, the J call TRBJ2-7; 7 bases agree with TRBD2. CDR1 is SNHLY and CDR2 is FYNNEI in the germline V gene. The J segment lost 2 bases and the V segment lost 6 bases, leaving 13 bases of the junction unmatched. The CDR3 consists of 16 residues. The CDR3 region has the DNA TGTGCCAGCAGGGGCCTAGTCGCGGGAGCTCCCTACGAGCAGTACTTC. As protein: CASRGLVAGAPYEQYF.

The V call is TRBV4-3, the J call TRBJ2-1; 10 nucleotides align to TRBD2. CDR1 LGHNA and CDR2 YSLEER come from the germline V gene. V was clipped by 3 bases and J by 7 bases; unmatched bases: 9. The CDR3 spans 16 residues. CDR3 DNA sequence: TGCGCCAGCAGCCATCAAATTCGGACTAGCGGAAATGAGCAGTTCTTC. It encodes CASSHQIRTSGNEQFF.